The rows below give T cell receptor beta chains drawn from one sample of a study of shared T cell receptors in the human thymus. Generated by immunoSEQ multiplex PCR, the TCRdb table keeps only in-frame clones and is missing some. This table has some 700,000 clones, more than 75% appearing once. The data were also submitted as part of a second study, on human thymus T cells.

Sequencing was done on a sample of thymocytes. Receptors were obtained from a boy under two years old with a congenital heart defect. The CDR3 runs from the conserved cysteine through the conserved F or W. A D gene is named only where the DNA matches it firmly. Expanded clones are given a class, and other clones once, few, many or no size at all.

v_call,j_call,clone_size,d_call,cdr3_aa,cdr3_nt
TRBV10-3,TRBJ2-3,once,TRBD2,CAIKSGASGTPDTQYF,TGTGCCATCAAGAGCGGGGCTAGCGGGACTCCAGATACGCAGTATTTT
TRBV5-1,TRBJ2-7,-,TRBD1,CASSLGAAGGPYEQYF,TGCGCCAGCAGCTTGGGTGCGGCAGGGGGCCCCTACGAGCAGTACTTC
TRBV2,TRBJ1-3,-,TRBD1,CASRDTGDGNTIYF,TGTGCCAGCAGAGATACAGGGGATGGAAACACCATATATTTT
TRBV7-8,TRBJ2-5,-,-,CASSLPPQGGYQETQYF,TGTGCCAGCAGCTTACCTCCGCAGGGGGGTTACCAAGAGACCCAGTACTTC
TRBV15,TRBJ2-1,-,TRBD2,CATSRDGLAGGDGNEQFF,TGTGCCACCAGCAGAGACGGGCTAGCGGGGGGGGACGGCAATGAGCAGTTCTTC
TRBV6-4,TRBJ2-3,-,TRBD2,CASSQLAGVTTDTQYF,TGTGCCAGCAGCCAATTAGCGGGAGTTACCACAGATACGCAGTATTTT
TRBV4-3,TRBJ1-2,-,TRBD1,CASSQVHRGQGGGYGYTF,TGCGCCAGCAGCCAAGTCCACCGGGGACAGGGCGGCGGCTATGGCTACACCTTC
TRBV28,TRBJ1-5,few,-,CASSPHRETRQGGLGQPQHF,TGTGCCAGCAGTCCACACAGGGAGACCAGACAAGGCGGGCTCGGTCAGCCCCAGCATTTT
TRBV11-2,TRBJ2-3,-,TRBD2,CASSLEGSSGSYTDTQYF,TGTGCCAGCAGCTTAGAAGGGAGTAGCGGGTCGTACACAGATACGCAGTATTTT
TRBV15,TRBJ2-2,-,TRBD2,CATSRATGGNTGELFF,TGTGCCACCAGCAGAGCAACGGGAGGCAACACCGGGGAGCTGTTTTTT
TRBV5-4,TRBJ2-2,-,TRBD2,CASSRRLAVDTGELFF,TGTGCCAGCAGTCGGAGACTAGCTGTGGACACCGGGGAGCTGTTTTTT
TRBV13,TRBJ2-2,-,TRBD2,CASSPGLARNTGELFF,TGTGCCAGCAGCCCCGGACTAGCGCGGAACACCGGGGAGCTGTTTTTT
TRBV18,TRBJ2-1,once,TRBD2,CASSPTLAGAFHEQFF,TGTGCCAGCTCACCAACGCTAGCGGGAGCGTTTCATGAGCAGTTCTTC
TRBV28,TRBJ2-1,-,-,CASSLFRGLDNEQFF,TGTGCCAGCAGTTTATTTCGGGGTTTGGACAATGAGCAGTTCTTC
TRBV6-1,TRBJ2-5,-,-,CASSEGWHQETQYF,TGTGCCAGCAGTGAAGGTTGGCACCAAGAGACCCAGTACTTC
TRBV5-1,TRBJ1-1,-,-,CASSPAQGKNTEAFF,TGCGCCAGCAGCCCTGCCCAGGGTAAGAACACTGAAGCTTTCTTT
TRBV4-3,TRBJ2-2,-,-,CASSQGPTGELFF,TGCGCCAGCAGCCAAGGTCCGACCGGGGAGCTGTTTTTT
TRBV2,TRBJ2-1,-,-,CASSVSSSNEQFF,TGTGCCAGCAGTGTGTCTAGCTCCAATGAGCAGTTCTTC
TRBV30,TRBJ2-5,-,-,CAWSVRYRVGETQYF,TGTGCCTGGAGTGTACGATACCGGGTCGGCGAGACCCAGTACTTC
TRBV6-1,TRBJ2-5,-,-,CASSVQGQETQYF,TGTGCCAGCAGTGTTCAGGGGCAAGAGACCCAGTACTTC
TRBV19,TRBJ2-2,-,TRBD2,CASSIVAGHTTGELFF,TGTGCCAGTAGTATAGTAGCGGGACACACCACCGGGGAGCTGTTTTTT
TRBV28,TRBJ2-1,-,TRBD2,CASSRPGGGRNEQFF,TGTGCCAGCAGCAGACCGGGGGGAGGGAGGAATGAGCAGTTCTTC
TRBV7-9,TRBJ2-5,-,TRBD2,CASSLIGTSGRYGTQYF,TGTGCCAGCAGCCTAATTGGGACTAGCGGGAGATACGGGACCCAGTACTTC
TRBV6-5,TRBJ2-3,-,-,CASSYSGGTSTDTQYF,TGTGCCAGCAGTTACTCCGGGGGAACTAGCACAGATACGCAGTATTTT
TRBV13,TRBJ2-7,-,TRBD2,CASSLGRVAGYHEQYF,TGTGCCAGCAGCTTAGGTCGGGTAGCGGGATACCACGAGCAGTACTTC
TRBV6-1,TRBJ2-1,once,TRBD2,CASSEAGASGRHEQFF,TGTGCCAGCAGTGAAGCGGGGGCTAGCGGGAGGCATGAGCAGTTCTTC
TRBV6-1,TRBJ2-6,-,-,CASSEKRFGSGANVLTF,TGTGCCAGCAGTGAAAAGAGGTTCGGCTCTGGGGCCAACGTCCTGACTTTC
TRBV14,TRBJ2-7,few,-,CASSRLQGSPPPTYEQYF,TGTGCCAGCAGCCGCCTCCAGGGCTCTCCTCCCCCCACCTACGAGCAGTACTTC
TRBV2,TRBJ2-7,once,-,CASSSPRTTSYEQYF,TGTGCCAGCAGTAGCCCCCGGACTACCTCCTACGAGCAGTACTTC
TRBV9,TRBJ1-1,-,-,CASSEGGTQHTEAFF,TGTGCCAGCAGCGAGGGGGGGACCCAACACACTGAAGCTTTCTTT
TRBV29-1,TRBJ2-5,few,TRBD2,CSVPTSRTSGPEETQYF,TGCAGCGTTCCTACTTCCCGGACTAGCGGTCCTGAGGAGACCCAGTACTTC
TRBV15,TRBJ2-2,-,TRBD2,CATSTLETTSGRPYTGELFF,TGTGCCACCAGCACCCTGGAGACGACTAGCGGGAGGCCGTACACCGGGGAGCTGTTTTTT
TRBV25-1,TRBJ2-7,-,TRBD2,CASSAAERGYEQYF,TGTGCCAGCAGTGCCGCCGAGCGGGGATACGAGCAGTACTTC
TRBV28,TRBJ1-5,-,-,CASRGLLVGNQPQHF,TGTGCCAGCAGGGGACTACTCGTTGGCAATCAGCCCCAGCATTTT
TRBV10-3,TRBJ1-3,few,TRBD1,CALTGEGNTIYF,TGTGCCTTAACAGGGGAAGGAAACACCATATATTTT
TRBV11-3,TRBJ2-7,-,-,CASSWDNGYEQYF,TGTGCCAGCAGCTGGGACAACGGCTACGAGCAGTACTTC
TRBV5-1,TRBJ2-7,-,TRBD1,CASSLRDRIYEQYF,TGCGCCAGCAGCTTAAGGGACAGGATTTACGAGCAGTACTTC
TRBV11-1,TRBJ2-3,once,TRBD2,CASSLEREGPTDTQYF,TGTGCCAGCAGCTTGGAACGGGAGGGCCCCACAGATACGCAGTATTTT
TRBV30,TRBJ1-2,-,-,CAICLAYGYTF,TGTGCTATCTGCTTGGCCTATGGCTACACCTTC
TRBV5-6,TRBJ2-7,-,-,CASSLVAGFRREQYF,TGTGCCAGCAGCTTGGTCGCGGGATTCAGGAGGGAGCAGTACTTC
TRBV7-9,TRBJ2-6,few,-,CASSLAGRAGANVLTF,TGTGCCAGCAGCTTGGCGGGCCGGGCAGGGGCCAACGTCCTGACTTTC
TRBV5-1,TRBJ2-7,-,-,CASSLEWADGQPSYEQYF,TGCGCCAGCAGCTTGGAATGGGCGGATGGACAGCCCTCCTACGAGCAGTACTTC